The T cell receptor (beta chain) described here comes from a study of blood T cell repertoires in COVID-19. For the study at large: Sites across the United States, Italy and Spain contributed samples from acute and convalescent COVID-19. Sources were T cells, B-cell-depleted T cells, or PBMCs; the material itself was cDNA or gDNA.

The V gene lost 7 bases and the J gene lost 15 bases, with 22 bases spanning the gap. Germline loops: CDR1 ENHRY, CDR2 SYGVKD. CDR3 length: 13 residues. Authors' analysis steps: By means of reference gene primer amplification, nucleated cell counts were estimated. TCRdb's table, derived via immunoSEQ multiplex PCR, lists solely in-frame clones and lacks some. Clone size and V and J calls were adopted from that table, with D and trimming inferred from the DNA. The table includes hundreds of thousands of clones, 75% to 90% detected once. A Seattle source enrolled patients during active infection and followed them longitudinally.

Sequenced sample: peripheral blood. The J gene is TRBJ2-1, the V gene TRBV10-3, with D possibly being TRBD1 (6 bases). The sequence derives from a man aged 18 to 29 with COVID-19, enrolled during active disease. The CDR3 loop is CAIKGEGGSPGFF. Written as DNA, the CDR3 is TGTGCCATCAAGGGGGAAGGAGGTTCCCCGGGGTTCTTC.